These 17 T cell receptor beta chains were all obtained from the same sample, sequenced in a study of blood T cell repertoires in COVID-19. Sequenced by immunoSEQ multiplex PCR; TCRdb stores in-frame clones only, minus some. The repertoire holds about half a million clones, with 80% to 90% as singletons. The material sequenced was PBMCs or T cells enriched from blood (not recorded which). Receptors were obtained from a woman in her sixties who had recovered from COVID-19.

In this sample, this clone turned up a few times. CDR3 protein: CASSPSLGGRSEAFF. The DNA of the CDR3 is TGTGCCAGCTCACCATCATTGGGGGGACGCTCTGAAGCTTTCTTT. The rearrangement links TRBV18 to TRBJ1-1, with TRBD1 as a possible D gene (5 bases). V was clipped by 2 bases and J by 6 bases, with 16 bases between them. The CDR3 is made up of 15 amino acids. Germline CDR1 is KGHSH and CDR2 is LQKENI.

The chain joins TRBV2 to TRBJ1-1, with TRBD1 matching over 10 bases. The CDR3 runs 15 residues. Trimming removed 11 bases from V and 4 bases from J; junction bases left unmatched: 13. Germline CDR1 SNHLY, CDR2 FYNNEI. The CDR3 DNA sequence: TGTGCCGGTCGGGACAGGGGAGGTGGGGTCACTGAAGCTTTCTTT. Translation gives CAGRDRGGGVTEAFF.

The V call is TRBV24-1, the J call TRBJ1-5; D might be TRBD1 (5 bases). CDR3 size: 15 residues. CDR1 and CDR2 from the germline V gene are KGHDR and SFDVKD. V lost 8 bases to trimming and J lost 3 bases, with 16 bases between them. The CDR3 coding sequence is TGTGCCACCATGGCCCCAACAGGCCTCAATCAGCCCCAGCATTTT. Encoded protein: CATMAPTGLNQPQHF.

This sequence joins TRBV12-5 and TRBJ1-2, with a weak D call TRBD1 (6 bases). The germline V gene has CDR1 LGHNT and CDR2 FRNRAP. The length of the CDR3 is 19 residues. Trimming took 1 base from V and 4 from J, leaving 25 bases between them. CDR3 bases: TGTGCTAGTGGTTTGGGCAATTTGGGGGCTCCAACGTTGGTCTATGGCTACACCTTC. It yields the protein CASGLGNLGAPTLVYGYTF. The full variable domain, rest sourced from reference TRBV12-5 and TRBJ1-2, is DARVTQTPRHKVTEMGQEVTMRCQPILGHNTVFWYRQTMMQGLELLAYFRNRAPLDDSGMPKDRFSAEMPDATLATLKIQPSEPRDSAVYFCASGLGNLGAPTLVYGYTFGSGTRLTVV.

The chain has TRBV19 and TRBJ1-5; D may be TRBD1 (5 bases). Germline V CDR1 and CDR2: LNHDA, SQIVND (reference sequence). CDR3 length: 19 amino acids. Trimming pared 0 bases from V and 0 bases from J, leaving 18 bases between. DNA of the CDR3: TGTGCCAGTAGTATAGATCAGGAAAGGGGCACGTATAGCAATCAGCCCCAGCATTTT. Translating gives CASSIDQERGTYSNQPQHF.

The chain has TRBV6-2 or TRBV6-3 and TRBJ2-7; a possible D gene is TRBD1 (6 bases). Germline assignment: CDR1 MNHEY and CDR2 SVGEGT. The CDR3 totals 14 residues. V lost 2 bases to trimming and J lost 0 bases, with 8 bases between them. This CDR3 reads CASSYADSSYEQYF. The CDR3 coding sequence is TGTGCCAGCAGTTACGCGGACAGCTCCTACGAGCAGTACTTC.

This clone has only one observation. The rearrangement links TRBV4-1 to TRBJ1-6; 8 nucleotides align to TRBD1. CDR1 is MGHRA and CDR2 is YSYEKL in the germline V gene. The CDR3 runs 16 residues. V lost 3 bases to trimming and J lost 5 bases; unmatched junction nucleotides: 6. The CDR3 here is CASSQDREHDNSPLHF. CDR3 DNA: TGCGCCAGCAGCCAGGACAGGGAGCATGATAATTCACCCCTCCACTTT.

V and J are TRBV11-3 and TRBJ2-7; TRBD2 aligns across 7 bases. The length of the CDR3 is 15 residues. Trimming cost V 1 base and J 1 base; bases outside gene matches: 4. The germline V gene encodes CDR1 SGHNT and CDR2 YENEEA. The CDR3 loop reads CASSLVASGSYEQYF. The CDR3 DNA reads as TGTGCCAGCAGCTTAGTGGCTAGCGGTTCCTACGAGCAGTACTTC. Full variable domain (rest looked up from reference TRBV11-3 and TRBJ2-7): EAGVVQSPRYKIIEKKQPVAFWCNPISGHNTLYWYLQNLGQGPELLIRYENEEAVDDSQLPKDRFSAERLKGVDSTLKIQPAELGDSAVYLCASSLVASGSYEQYFGPGTRLTVT.

Of note for this clone: Just one base apart from a much larger clone, this may be a read error. The J gene is TRBJ1-1, the V gene TRBV7-2; D ambiguous. The CDR3 runs to 13 residues. The V and J ends lost 3 bases and 1 base respectively, with 6 bases between them. CDR1 is SGHTA, CDR2 FQGNSA, per germline. CDR3 sequence (DNA): TGTGCCAGCAGCTTCGACTGGAACACTGAAGCTTTCTTT. Its protein is CASSFDWNTEAFF.

This sequence joins TRBV29-1 and TRBJ2-1; perhaps TRBD2 as D (6 bases). Germline lookup yields CDR1 SQVTM and CDR2 ANQGSEA. V lost 3 bases to trimming and J lost 5 bases, with 8 bases between them. This CDR3 comprises 12 residues. Here the CDR3 DNA reads TGCAGCGTTGAGTCGGGGGACAATGAGCAGTTCTTC. Protein product: CSVESGDNEQFF.

This chain links TRBV5-4 with TRBJ2-7, with a tentative D call TRBD1 (6 bases). This CDR3 spans 15 amino acids. Germline V gene sequence: CDR1 SGHNT, CDR2 YYREEE (reference sequence). Trimming cost V 2 bases and J 3 bases, with 15 bases left between them. The CDR3 reads CASSFVTGMGYEQYF. DNA of the CDR3: TGTGCCAGCAGCTTCGTCACAGGGATGGGCTACGAGCAGTACTTC.

Only one count was recorded for this clone. The rearrangement joins TRBV5-4 to TRBJ1-4, with 11 positions matching TRBD1. Looked up from germline, CDR1 is SGHNT and CDR2 is YYREEE (reference sequence). V was clipped by 0 bases and J by 8 bases; unmatched bases: 3. The CDR3 spans 15 residues. This CDR3 reads CASSLAGQGVEKLFF. In DNA, the CDR3 is TGTGCCAGCAGCTTGGCGGGACAGGGGGTAGAAAAACTGTTTTTT.

The V call is TRBV18, the J call TRBJ1-1; D may be TRBD1 (5 bases). The length of the CDR3 is 13 residues. Per germline, CDR1 KGHSH and CDR2 LQKENI. Trimming cost V 2 bases and J 8 bases, with 12 bases left between them. The CDR3 region is CASSPGRGIEAFF. CDR3 sequence (DNA): TGTGCCAGCTCACCAGGGAGGGGAATCGAAGCTTTCTTT.

This chain joins TRBV3-1 (or the pseudogene TRBV3-2) and TRBJ2-1; 7 bases align to TRBD1. Germline V lookup: CDR1 LGHDT, CDR2 YNNKEL (reference sequence). The V gene end was trimmed by 1 base and the J gene end by 2 bases; junction bases not matched to a gene: 2. The CDR3 runs 15 residues. CDR3 coding DNA: TGTGCCAGCAGCCAAGGTAGGGGGCCCTACAATGAGCAGTTCTTC. Protein product: CASSQGRGPYNEQFF.

This chain uses TRBV7-8 with TRBJ2-5; 8 nucleotides align to TRBD2. V dropped 2 bases and J dropped 5; count of bases not matched to a gene: 4. Germline lookup yields CDR1 SGHVS and CDR2 FQNEAQ. This CDR3 has 14 residues. The CDR3 spells CASSLPPSGETQYF. For the CDR3, the DNA is TGTGCCAGCAGCTTACCTCCTAGCGGGGAGACCCAGTACTTC. The full variable domain, with the rest looked up from reference TRBV7-8 and TRBJ2-5, is GAGVSQSPRYKVAKRGQDVALRCDPISGHVSLFWYQQALGQGPEFLTYFQNEAQLDKSGLPSDRFFAERPEGSVSTLKIQRTQQEDSAVYLCASSLPPSGETQYFGPGTRLLVL.

On this clone itself: This same CDR3 is encoded by further DNA sequences in the sample. The V and J genes are TRBV27 and TRBJ2-7; weak D call: TRBD2 (5 bases). The germline V gene has CDR1 MNHEY and CDR2 SMNVEV (reference sequence). V was cut by 2 bases and J by 3 bases, with 5 bases left in between. The CDR3 has 12 amino acids. The CDR3 here is CASSLGGYEQYF. For the CDR3, the DNA is TGTGCCAGCAGTTTAGGAGGCTACGAGCAGTACTTC.

The chain carries TRBV30 and TRBJ1-3, with TRBD1 matching 7 bases. The CDR3 spans 14 residues. Germline CDR1 GTSNPN, CDR2 SVGIG (reference sequence). J lost 4 bases, V lost 0 bases, and 3 bases had no gene match. DNA of the CDR3: TGTGCCTGGAGTGTGACAGGGATAGGAAACACCATATATTTT. Protein: CAWSVTGIGNTIYF.